This is a list of T cell receptor beta chains from one sample in a study of memory CD4+ T cells and cytomegalovirus serostatus. Only in-frame clones appear in the TCRdb table, and some are missing; sequencing was by immunoSEQ multiplex PCR. The data show 60,000 to 75,000 clones, with 80% seen just once and approximately 0.5% held by the top ten. The sample taken for sequencing was memory CD4+ T cells from blood. Receptors originate from an adult in good health and CMV-seronegative. Some clones in this sample may be carry-over from other donors' samples. CDR3s include the opening cysteine and the closing phenylalanine or tryptophan. D genes are given only for firm matches. Size tells how often a clone was seen (once, few, many) or the class of an expanded clone, and some rows leave it out.

d_call	clone_size	j_call	v_call	cdr3_nt	cdr3_aa
TRBD2	.	TRBJ2-7	TRBV30	TGTGCCTGGAGTTGGGGACTAGCGGGACTCTCCTACGAGCAGTACTTC	CAWSWGLAGLSYEQYF
.	.	TRBJ2-2	TRBV11-2	TGTGCCAGCAGCTCCCCCCGGACTTCGACCGGGGAGCTGTTTTTT	CASSSPRTSTGELFF
TRBD2	.	TRBJ2-1	TRBV10-1	TGCGCCAGCAGCGCAAGGCCGGGACTAGCGGTATACAATGAGCAGTTCTTC	CASSARPGLAVYNEQFF
TRBD1	.	TRBJ2-1	TRBV7-9	TGTGCCAGCAGCGTCTGGACAGGGGGCGCCGGGCAGTTCTTC	CASSVWTGGAGQFF
.	few	TRBJ1-1	TRBV5-1	TGCGCCAGCAGCTTGGACAGGGTTGACACTGAAGCTTTCTTT	CASSLDRVDTEAFF
.	.	TRBJ2-5	TRBV5-1	TGCGCCAGCAGCTCGCATGTCTCAGAGACCCAGTACTTC	CASSSHVSETQYF
TRBD1	.	TRBJ2-2	TRBV18	TGTGCCAGCTCACGATCCCAGGGGGCGGACACCGGGGAGCTGTTTTTT	CASSRSQGADTGELFF
.	.	TRBJ1-2	TRBV6-1	TGTGCCAGCAGCTTAGGAGGGTGGAACTATGGCTACACCTTC	CASSLGGWNYGYTF
.	once	TRBJ1-2	TRBV7-9	TGTGCCAGCAGCTTAATTGAGTCGATGATTTGGACCTTC	CASSLIESMIWTF
.	.	TRBJ1-1	TRBV27	TGTGCCAGCAGTTTCACGGGGCGAGGTACTGAAGCTTTCTTT	CASSFTGRGTEAFF
.	.	TRBJ1-6	TRBV6-5	TGTGCCACTCGCAGATCCTATAATTCACCCCTCCACTTT	CATRRSYNSPLHF
.	.	TRBJ1-2	TRBV29-1	TGCAGCGTACAGGGCCCTGGCTACACCTTC	CSVQGPGYTF
.	.	TRBJ2-2	TRBV19	TGTGCCAGTAGTATCCACAGCTCGAACACCGGGGAGCTGTTTTTT	CASSIHSSNTGELFF
.	.	TRBJ2-3	TRBV7-2	TGTGCCAGCAGCCCCACGGGAGTTAGCGCAGATACGCAGTATTTT	CASSPTGVSADTQYF
.	.	TRBJ2-1	TRBV30	TGTGCCTGGCTGCCGGGGGCCAAGAGCTCCTACAATGAGCAGTTCTTC	CAWLPGAKSSYNEQFF
TRBD1	.	TRBJ2-1	TRBV6-6	TGTGCCAGCAGTATCCGGAAGGGGGCATACAATGAGCAGTTCTTC	CASSIRKGAYNEQFF
.	.	TRBJ1-1	TRBV7-3	TGTGCCAGCAGATTCACTTTGAACACTGAAGCTTTCTTT	CASRFTLNTEAFF
.	once	TRBJ2-3	TRBV5-1	TGCGCCAGCAGCTTAGGGCAGAACACAGATACGCAGTATTTT	CASSLGQNTDTQYF
.	.	TRBJ1-2	TRBV4-2	TGTGCCAGCAGCCAAGATATCGGGGGGCGCCGTGGCTACACCTTC	CASSQDIGGRRGYTF
.	few	TRBJ1-1	TRBV30	TGTGCCTGGAGTCGTCCAGGGATGAACACTGAAGCTTTCTTT	CAWSRPGMNTEAFF
.	.	TRBJ1-6	TRBV28	TGTGCCAGCAGTTTACTTCACTACAGAACCTTATCGAATAATTCACCCCTCCACTTT	CASSLLHYRTLSNNSPLHF
.	medium-sized	TRBJ1-5	TRBV6-5	TGTGCCAGCAGTACTACCAATCAGCCCCAGCATTTT	CASSTTNQPQHF
TRBD1	.	TRBJ1-2	TRBV28	TGTGCCAGCAGTCTACCCAGGGGGCTCTATGGCTACACCTTC	CASSLPRGLYGYTF
.	few	TRBJ1-1	TRBV5-1	TGCGCCAGCAGCTTGTTCGCAGGCCCAATGGGTGAAGCTTTCTTT	CASSLFAGPMGEAFF
.	.	TRBJ1-2	TRBV27	TGTGCCAGCAGTTTAGGGGGGGGGACAACATATGGCTACACCTTC	CASSLGGGTTYGYTF
.	.	TRBJ2-1	TRBV5-1	TGCGCCAGCAGCTTGGAAGGGCGTTACAATGAGCAGTTCTTC	CASSLEGRYNEQFF